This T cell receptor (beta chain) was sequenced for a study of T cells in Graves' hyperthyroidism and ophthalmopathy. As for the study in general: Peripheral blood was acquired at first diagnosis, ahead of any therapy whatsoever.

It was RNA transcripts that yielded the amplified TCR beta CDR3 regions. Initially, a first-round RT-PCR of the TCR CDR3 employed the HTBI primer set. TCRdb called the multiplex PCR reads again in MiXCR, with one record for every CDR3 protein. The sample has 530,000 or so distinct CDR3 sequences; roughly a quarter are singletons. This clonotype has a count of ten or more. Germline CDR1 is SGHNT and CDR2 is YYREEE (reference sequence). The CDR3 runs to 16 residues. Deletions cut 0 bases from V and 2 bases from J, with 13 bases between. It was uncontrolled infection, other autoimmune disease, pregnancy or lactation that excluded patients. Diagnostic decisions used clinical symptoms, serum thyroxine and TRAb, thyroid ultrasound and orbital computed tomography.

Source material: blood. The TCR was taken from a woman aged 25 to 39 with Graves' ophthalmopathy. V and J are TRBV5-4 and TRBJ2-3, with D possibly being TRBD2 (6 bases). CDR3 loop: CASSLAGVGDTDTQYF. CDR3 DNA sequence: TGTGCCAGCAGCTTGGCGGGAGTTGGAGACACAGATACGCAGTATTTT.